This T cell receptor beta chain was recovered during a study of T cell repertoires and HLA-DP antigens. As for the study in general: Alloreactive CD4+ T cells targeted HLA-DP on transduced HeLa.

With regard to this clone: Its antigen is unidentified.

Amplification used primers for 54 TRBV and 13 TRBJ segments. Assay: immunoSEQ multiplex PCR; the TCRdb copy retains only in-frame clones and omits some. Of fewer than 75,000 clones listed, 80% are singletons. The specimen was CD4+ T cells from PBMCs. This clonotype was sampled from a man aged 55 to 70 in good health and CMV-seronegative.

The CDR3 DNA reads TGCGCCAGCAGCTCGGCTATAACCATATATTTT. It codes for CASSSAITIYF. The chain uses TRBV5-1 and TRBJ1-3; D is unclear. The CDR3 covers 11 residues. Germline loops: CDR1 SGHRS, CDR2 YFSETQ. V dropped 3 bases and J dropped 10 bases, with 8 bases sitting between them.